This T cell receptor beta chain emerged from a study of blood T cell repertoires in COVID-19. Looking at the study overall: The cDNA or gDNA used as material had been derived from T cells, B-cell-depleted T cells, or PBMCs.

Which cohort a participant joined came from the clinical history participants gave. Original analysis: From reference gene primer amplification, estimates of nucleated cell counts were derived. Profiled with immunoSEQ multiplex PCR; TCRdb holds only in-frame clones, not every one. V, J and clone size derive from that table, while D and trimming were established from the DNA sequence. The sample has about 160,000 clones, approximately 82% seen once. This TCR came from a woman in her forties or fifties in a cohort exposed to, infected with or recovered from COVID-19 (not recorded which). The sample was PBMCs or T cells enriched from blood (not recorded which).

The CDR3 coding sequence is TGCAGCGTTGACGGCGGGAGGAGAGAGACCCAGTACTTC. Protein sequence: CSVDGGRRETQYF. V usage is TRBV29-1 and J usage is TRBJ2-5; TRBD2 aligns across 8 bases. Trimming removed 3 bases from V and 4 bases from J; junction bases left unmatched: 4. CDR1 SQVTM and CDR2 ANQGSEA come from the germline V gene. The CDR3 is made up of 13 amino acids.